Listed here are 22 T cell receptor beta chains from one sample, sequenced in a study of siplizumab effects on memory and regulatory T cells. The protocol was immunoSEQ multiplex PCR, while the TCRdb copy is restricted to in-frame clones and leaves out a portion. The data hold fewer than 110,000 clones, with 92% observed a single time. The source material was non-Treg CD4+ T cells sorted from blood. These receptors were taken from a human donor in good health.

CDR3 nucleotide sequence: TGTGCCAGCAGCTTACTTATGGCTAATGAAAAACTGTTTTTT. Its translation is CASSLLMANEKLFF. The chain links TRBV7-9 to TRBJ1-4, with D unresolved. Trimming cost V 2 bases and J 3 bases, with 7 bases left between them. Per the germline V gene, CDR1 is SEHNR and CDR2 is FQNEAQ (reference sequence). The CDR3 is 14 residues long.

The chain couples TRBV21-1 to TRBJ2-4; the D call TRBD1 from the table was never checked on the DNA. TRBV21-1 is deemed a pseudogene. The CDR3 extends over 17 amino acids. The DNA for the CDR3 is TGTGCCAGCAGCAAAGATGAGGGACAGGGCACCAAAAACATTCAGTACTTC. It yields the protein CASSKDEGQGTKNIQYF.

This clone occurred a few times. The V call is TRBV28, the J call TRBJ1-5; D uncertain. Germline V CDR1 and CDR2: MDHEN, SYDVKM. CDR3 size: 12 residues. V was trimmed by 7 bases and J by 1 base, leaving 5 bases between them. For the CDR3, the DNA is TGTGCCAGCATGACGAGCAATCAGCCCCAGCATTTT. Translating it yields CASMTSNQPQHF.

The rearrangement joins TRBV6-1 to TRBJ1-1; D possibly corresponds to TRBD1 (5 bases). V lost 3 bases and J lost 4, with 12 bases in between. The CDR3 runs to 14 residues. Germline V gene sequence: CDR1 MNHNS, CDR2 SASEGT. CDR3 loop: CASSEGLKLTEAFF. CDR3 DNA: TGTGCCAGCAGTGAGGGACTTAAACTCACTGAAGCTTTCTTT.

The count of this clone is one. This sequence joins TRBV6-1 and TRBJ2-7; 7 bases map to TRBD2. Per the germline V gene, CDR1 is MNHNS and CDR2 is SASEGT. J lost 5 bases, V lost 3 bases, and 4 bases had no gene match. This CDR3 contains 13 residues. Written as DNA, the CDR3 is TGTGCCAGCAGTGATACGGCGGGGGACGAGCAGTACTTC. As protein: CASSDTAGDEQYF.

Written as DNA, the CDR3 is TGTGCCAGCAGTGCTCAGGGGCTTACTGAAGCTTTCTTT. Translated, it gives CASSAQGLTEAFF. This chain connects TRBV6-1 to TRBJ1-1, with D possibly matching TRBD1 (6 bases). The ends were cut back, 4 bases at V and 5 bases at J, with 11 bases in the middle. The CDR3 covers 13 residues. The germline V gene encodes CDR1 MNHNS and CDR2 SASEGT.

Only a few counts were recorded for this clone. V gene TRBV11-2 combines with J gene TRBJ1-1, with TRBD1 as a possible D gene (5 bases). The CDR3 contains 13 residues. Trimming took 6 bases from V and 2 from J, leaving 10 bases between them. In germline, CDR1 is SGHAT, CDR2 FQNNGV. The DNA for the CDR3 is TGTGCCAGCAGTGGGACGGCCAACACTGAAGCTTTCTTT. Amino acid sequence: CASSGTANTEAFF.

The rearrangement links TRBV18 to TRBJ1-5, with TRBD1 identical over 8 bases. CDR3 length: 15 amino acids. V lost 0 bases to trimming and J lost 4 bases; unmatched junction nucleotides: 2. Germline CDR1 reads KGHSH; CDR2 reads LQKENI. The CDR3 sequence is CASSPPQGANQPQHF. The CDR3 DNA reads as TGTGCCAGCTCACCACCCCAGGGGGCGAATCAGCCCCAGCATTTT.

The J gene is TRBJ2-1, the V gene TRBV28, with 12 bases aligning to TRBD2. Germline values: CDR1 MDHEN, CDR2 SYDVKM. The CDR3 loop spans 16 amino acids. The J segment lost 6 bases and the V segment lost 2 bases, leaving 5 bases of the junction unmatched. CDR3 bases: TGTGCCAGCAGTTTAACACTAGCGGGAGGCTTCAATGAGCAGTTCTTC. Translated, it gives CASSLTLAGGFNEQFF.

The gene calls are TRBV27 and TRBJ2-7; possibly TRBD1 for D (6 bases). CDR3 length: 16 amino acids. The V gene's germline CDR1 is MNHEY and CDR2 SMNVEV (reference sequence). The V and J ends lost 6 bases and 0 bases respectively, with 18 bases between them. CDR3 coding DNA: TGTGCCAGCAGACGTGCACAGGGTATCTTCTCCTACGAGCAGTACTTC. This translates into CASRRAQGIFSYEQYF.

The chain is built from TRBV7-3 and TRBJ2-3, with D possibly TRBD2 on 5 matching bases. With 1 base removed from V and 0 bases from J, the gap between germline ends came to 17 bases. There are 18 residues in the CDR3. Germline V gives CDR1 SGHTA, CDR2 FQGTGA. For the CDR3, the DNA is TGTGCCAGCAGCTTAATGCCCGTTGGGCGGGCGAGCACAGATACGCAGTATTTT. Amino acids: CASSLMPVGRASTDTQYF.

The V gene is TRBV4-3, the J gene TRBJ2-1; the D is unclear. The CDR3 length is 16 residues. Germline-derived CDR1 and CDR2 are LGHNA and YSLEER. The V gene lost 4 bases and the J gene lost 3 bases, with 16 bases spanning the gap. CDR3 coding DNA: TGCGCCAGCAGCCGAGACTGGGTGGGATTCTACAATGAGCAGTTCTTC. Residues: CASSRDWVGFYNEQFF.

V usage is TRBV11-3 and J usage is TRBJ2-3, with D possibly matching TRBD2 (5 bases). Trimming took off 5 bases at V and 1 base at J, with 13 bases between the two ends. The CDR3 is 15 residues long. CDR1 is SGHNT, CDR2 YENEEA, per germline. The CDR3 loop is CASSPTGRGTDTQYF. The CDR3 DNA reads as TGTGCCAGCAGCCCGACTGGGCGGGGCACAGATACGCAGTATTTT.

The chain is built from TRBV30 and TRBJ1-1; weak D call: TRBD1 (5 bases). CDR1 and CDR2 (germline): GTSNPN, SVGIG (reference sequence). The CDR3 consists of 13 residues. Trimming removed 0 bases at V and 5 bases at J, with 10 bases between. Here the CDR3 reads CAWSVKGRTEAFF. The CDR3 DNA sequence: TGTGCCTGGAGTGTAAAGGGGCGGACTGAAGCTTTCTTT.

The chain employs TRBV7-9 and TRBJ2-7, with D tentatively TRBD1 or TRBD2 (5 bases each). This CDR3 comprises 17 residues. The germline V gene encodes CDR1 SEHNR and CDR2 FQNEAQ (reference sequence). Between the trimmed V and J ends, which lost 2 bases and 5 bases, there was a span of 22 bases. Written as DNA, the CDR3 is TGTGCCAGCAGCTTAAGCCTCACGTCGGGGCTCCGGGACGAGCAGTACTTC. Its translation: CASSLSLTSGLRDEQYF. Supplemented by reference TRBV7-9 and TRBJ2-7, the full variable domain reads DTGVSQNPRHKITKRGQNVTFRCDPISEHNRLYWYRQTLGQGPEFLTYFQNEAQLEKSRLLSDRFSAERPKGSFSTLEIQRTEQGDSAMYLCASSLSLTSGLRDEQYFGPGTRLTVT.

This clone was seen only once. The chain joins TRBV6-5 to TRBJ1-5; TRBD1 aligns across 7 bases. The CDR3 is 15 residues long. The J segment lost 3 bases and the V segment lost 6 bases, leaving 8 bases of the junction unmatched. CDR1 is MNHEY, CDR2 SVGAGI, per germline. CDR3 nucleotides: TGTGCCAGCAGGCATGACAGGGCCCCCAATCAGCCCCAGCATTTT. This translates into CASRHDRAPNQPQHF.

V usage is TRBV29-1 and J usage is TRBJ2-5; D possibly corresponds to TRBD1 (6 bases). The CDR3 length is 16 residues. Germline lookup yields CDR1 SQVTM and CDR2 ANQGSEA. V gave up 0 bases and J gave up 7 bases, with 21 bases separating them. Here the CDR3 DNA reads TGCAGCGTTGAAGATCCCCCGGGACACTATAAACGGACCCAGTACTTC. Its protein is CSVEDPPGHYKRTQYF. The whole variable domain, filled in from reference TRBV29-1 and TRBJ2-5, reads SAVISQKPSRDICQRGTSLTIQCQVDSQVTMMFWYRQQPGQSLTLIATANQGSEATYESGFVIDKFPISRPNLTFSTLTVSNMSPEDSSIYLCSVEDPPGHYKRTQYFGPGTRLLVL.

The chain combines TRBV30 with TRBJ1-4, with TRBD1 matching over 7 bases. Germline values: CDR1 GTSNPN, CDR2 SVGIG (reference sequence). CDR3 length: 14 amino acids. The junction had 4 bases not matched to a gene; V was cut back by 1 base and J by 5 bases. CDR3 sequence: CAWSAGTANEKLFF. CDR3 nucleotide sequence: TGTGCCTGGAGTGCCGGGACAGCAAATGAAAAACTGTTTTTT.

There are a few counts of this clone. The chain employs TRBV19 and TRBJ1-1; D gene unclear. Between the trimmed V and J ends, which lost 4 bases and 8 bases, there was a span of 14 bases. CDR3 size: 13 residues. Germline values: CDR1 LNHDA, CDR2 SQIVND (reference sequence). CDR3 protein: CASSRAINREAFF. The CDR3 DNA sequence: TGTGCCAGTAGTAGAGCCATAAATAGGGAAGCTTTCTTT.

This chain uses TRBV5-6 with TRBJ2-7; no firm D call. The CDR3 is made up of 14 amino acids. Trimming removed 0 bases from V and 3 bases from J, with 10 bases in between. Germline lookup yields CDR1 SGHDT and CDR2 YYEEEE. The CDR3 loop reads CASSLVHSFYEQYF. The CDR3 bases are TGTGCCAGCAGCTTGGTTCACAGTTTCTACGAGCAGTACTTC.

J is TRBJ2-5 and V is TRBV28, with TRBD1 identical over 9 bases. CDR3 size: 14 residues. Germline V lookup: CDR1 MDHEN, CDR2 SYDVKM. Unmatched junction bases numbered 4, after V lost 4 bases and J lost 4 bases. The CDR3, as DNA: TGTGCCAGCAGTTGGGGACAGGGAATAGAGACCCAGTACTTC. This codes for CASSWGQGIETQYF.

V and J are TRBV6-6 and TRBJ2-3, with a weak D call TRBD2 (5 bases). V was shortened by 5 bases and J by 1 base, with 16 bases between the two germline ends. The CDR3 totals 16 residues. CDR1 is MNHNY and CDR2 is SVGAGI in the germline V gene (reference sequence). The CDR3 DNA sequence: TGTGCCAGCAGTACGGCTGGGCTAGCCGGCACAGATACGCAGTATTTT. As protein: CASSTAGLAGTDTQYF.